This T cell receptor (beta chain) was obtained from a study of Graves' ophthalmopathy and Graves' hyperthyroidism. The authors used Ficoll-Paque density gradient centrifugation to separate PBMCs. The input was approximately 10 ml of fresh peripheral blood. RNA transcripts served as template for amplifying TCR beta CDR3 sequences. An opening RT-PCR round employed HTBI primers and preceded a second-round multiplex PCR. TCRdb re-analysed the multiplex PCR reads in MiXCR, keeping a single row per CDR3 protein. In the table there are more than 550,000 distinct CDR3 sequences, under 50% of which are singletons. The CDR3 loop spans 13 amino acids. Per germline, CDR1 ENHRY and CDR2 SYGVKD. The V gene lost 0 bases and the J gene lost 5 bases, with 7 bases spanning the gap.

This clonotype was sampled from an adult man with Graves' ophthalmopathy. The sample taken for sequencing was peripheral blood. The chain joins TRBV10-3 to TRBJ1-1; D unresolved. CDR3 DNA: TGTGCCATCAGTGAGTCGGTTGCAACTGAAGCTTTCTTT. Translating gives CAISESVATEAFF.